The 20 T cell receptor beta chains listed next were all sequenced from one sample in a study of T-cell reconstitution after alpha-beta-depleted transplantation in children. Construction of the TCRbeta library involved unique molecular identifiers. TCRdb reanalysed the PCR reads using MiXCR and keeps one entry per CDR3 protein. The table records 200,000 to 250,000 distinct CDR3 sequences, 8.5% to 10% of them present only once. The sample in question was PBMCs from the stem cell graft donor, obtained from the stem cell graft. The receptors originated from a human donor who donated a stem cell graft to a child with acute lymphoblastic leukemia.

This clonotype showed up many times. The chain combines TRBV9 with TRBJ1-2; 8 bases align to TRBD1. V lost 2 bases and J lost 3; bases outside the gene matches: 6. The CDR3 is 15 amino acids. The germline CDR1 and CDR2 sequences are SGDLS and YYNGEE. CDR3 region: CASSVEDRDDYGYTF. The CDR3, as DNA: TGTGCCAGCAGCGTGGAGGACAGGGATGACTATGGCTACACCTTC.

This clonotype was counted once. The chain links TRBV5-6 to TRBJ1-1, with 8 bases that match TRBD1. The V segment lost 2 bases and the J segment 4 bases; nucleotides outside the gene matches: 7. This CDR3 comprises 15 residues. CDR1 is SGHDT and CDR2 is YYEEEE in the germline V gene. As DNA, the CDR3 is TGTGCCAGCAGCTTACGTCTAGACAGGGGCACTGAAGCTTTCTTT. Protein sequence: CASSLRLDRGTEAFF.

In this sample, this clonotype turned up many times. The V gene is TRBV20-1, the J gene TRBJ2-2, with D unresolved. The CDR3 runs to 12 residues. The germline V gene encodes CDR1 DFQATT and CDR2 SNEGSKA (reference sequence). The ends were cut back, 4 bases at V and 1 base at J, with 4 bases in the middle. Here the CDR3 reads CSANLNTGELFF. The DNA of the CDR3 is TGCAGTGCTAACTTGAACACCGGGGAGCTGTTTTTT.

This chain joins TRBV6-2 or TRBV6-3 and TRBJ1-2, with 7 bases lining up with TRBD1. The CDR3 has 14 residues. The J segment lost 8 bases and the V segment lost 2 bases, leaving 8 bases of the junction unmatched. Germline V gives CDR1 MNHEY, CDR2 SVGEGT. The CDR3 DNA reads TGTGCCAGCAGTTACCGGGACAGAGGAGGAGGCTACACCTTC. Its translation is CASSYRDRGGGYTF.

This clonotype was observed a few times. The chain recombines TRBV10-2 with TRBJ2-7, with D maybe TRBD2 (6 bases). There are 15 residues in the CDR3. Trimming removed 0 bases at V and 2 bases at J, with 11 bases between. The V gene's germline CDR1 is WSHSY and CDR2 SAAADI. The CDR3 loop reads CASSESGGLTYEQYF. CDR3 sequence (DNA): TGCGCCAGCAGTGAGTCGGGGGGTTTGACCTACGAGCAGTACTTC.

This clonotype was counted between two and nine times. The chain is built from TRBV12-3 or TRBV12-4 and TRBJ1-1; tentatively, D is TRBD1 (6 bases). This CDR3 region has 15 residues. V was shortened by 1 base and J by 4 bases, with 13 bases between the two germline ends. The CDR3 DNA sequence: TGTGCCAGCAGTTTAGGACAGGCGATCTCCACTGAAGCTTTCTTT. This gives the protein CASSLGQAISTEAFF.

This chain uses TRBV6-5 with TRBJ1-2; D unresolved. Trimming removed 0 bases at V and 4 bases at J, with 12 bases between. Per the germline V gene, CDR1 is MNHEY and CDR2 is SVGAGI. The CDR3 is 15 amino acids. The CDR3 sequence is CASSYSKTGGYGYTF. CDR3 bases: TGTGCCAGCAGTTACTCGAAAACGGGTGGCTATGGCTACACCTTC.

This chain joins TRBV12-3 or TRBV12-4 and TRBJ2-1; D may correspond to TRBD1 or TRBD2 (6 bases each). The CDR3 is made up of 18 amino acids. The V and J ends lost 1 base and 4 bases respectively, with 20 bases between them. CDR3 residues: CASSLVAWGAGDYNEQFF. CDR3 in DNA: TGTGCCAGCAGTTTAGTCGCATGGGGGGCAGGGGATTACAATGAGCAGTTCTTC.

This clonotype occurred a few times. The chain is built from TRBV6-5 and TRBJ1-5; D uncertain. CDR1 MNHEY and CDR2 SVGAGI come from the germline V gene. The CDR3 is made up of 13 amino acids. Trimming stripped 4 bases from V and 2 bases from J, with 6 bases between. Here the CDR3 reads CASSWAGNQPQHF. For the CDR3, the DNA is TGTGCCAGCAGTTGGGCTGGCAATCAGCCCCAGCATTTT.

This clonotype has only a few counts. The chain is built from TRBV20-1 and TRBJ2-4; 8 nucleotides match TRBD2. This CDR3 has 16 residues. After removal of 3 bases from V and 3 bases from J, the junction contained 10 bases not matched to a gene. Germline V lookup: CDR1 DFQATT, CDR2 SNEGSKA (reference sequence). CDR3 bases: TGCAGTGCTAGCCCCCGGGGGGGCAGAGGCAAAAACATTCAGTACTTC. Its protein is CSASPRGGRGKNIQYF.

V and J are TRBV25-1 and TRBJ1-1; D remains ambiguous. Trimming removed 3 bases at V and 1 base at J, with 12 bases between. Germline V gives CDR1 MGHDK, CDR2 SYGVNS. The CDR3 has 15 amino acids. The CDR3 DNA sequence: TGTGCCAGCAGTGACCACGGCAGAGGGAACACTGAAGCTTTCTTT. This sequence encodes CASSDHGRGNTEAFF.

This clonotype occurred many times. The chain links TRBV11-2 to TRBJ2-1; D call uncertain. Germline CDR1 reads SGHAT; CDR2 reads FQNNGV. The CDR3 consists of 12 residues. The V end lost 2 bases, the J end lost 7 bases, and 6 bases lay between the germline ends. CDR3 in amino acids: CASSLIVNEQFF. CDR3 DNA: TGTGCCAGCAGCTTAATAGTAAATGAGCAGTTCTTC. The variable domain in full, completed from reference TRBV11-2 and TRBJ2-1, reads EAGVAQSPRYKIIEKRQSVAFWCNPISGHATLYWYQQILGQGPKLLIQFQNNGVVDDSQLPKDRFSAERLKGVDSTLKIQPAKLEDSAVYLCASSLIVNEQFFGPGTRLTVL.

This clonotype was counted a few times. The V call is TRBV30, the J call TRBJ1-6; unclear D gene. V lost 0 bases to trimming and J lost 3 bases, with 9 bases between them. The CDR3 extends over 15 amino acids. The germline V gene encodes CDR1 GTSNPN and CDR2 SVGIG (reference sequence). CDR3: CAWSVPGVYNSPLHF. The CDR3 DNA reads TGTGCCTGGAGTGTACCCGGGGTCTATAATTCACCCCTCCACTTT.

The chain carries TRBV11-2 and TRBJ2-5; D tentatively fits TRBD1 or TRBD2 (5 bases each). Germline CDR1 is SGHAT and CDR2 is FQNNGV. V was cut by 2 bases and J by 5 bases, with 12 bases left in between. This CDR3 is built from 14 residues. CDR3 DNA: TGTGCCAGCAGCTTAACGGGACCCCCGGAGACCCAGTACTTC. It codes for CASSLTGPPETQYF.

The CDR3 region has the DNA TGTGCCAGCAGCCCAGGACAGGGGGGAGACTCACGTGGAGAGACCCAGTACTTC. Encoded protein: CASSPGQGGDSRGETQYF. This chain joins TRBV11-2 and TRBJ2-5, with 10 bases that match TRBD1. Germline lookup yields CDR1 SGHAT and CDR2 FQNNGV. CDR3 length: 18 residues. The trim removed 5 bases at V and 4 bases at J, leaving 16 bases unmatched.

This CDR3 is CASSLAGQGDGYTF. Written as DNA, the CDR3 is TGTGCCAGCAGCTTAGCCGGACAGGGGGATGGCTACACCTTC. The V call is TRBV11-1, the J call TRBJ1-2, with 10 bases fitting TRBD1. V lost 0 bases to trimming and J lost 6 bases; unmatched junction nucleotides: 1. CDR1 and CDR2 (germline): SGHAT, FQDESV (reference sequence). This CDR3 spans 14 amino acids.

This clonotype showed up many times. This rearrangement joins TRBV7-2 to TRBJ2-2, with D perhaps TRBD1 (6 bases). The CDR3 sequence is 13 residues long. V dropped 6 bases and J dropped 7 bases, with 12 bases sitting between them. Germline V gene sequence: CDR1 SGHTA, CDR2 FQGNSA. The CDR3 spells CASRTTGNGELFF. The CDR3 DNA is TGTGCCAGCAGGACAACAGGGAACGGGGAGCTGTTTTTT. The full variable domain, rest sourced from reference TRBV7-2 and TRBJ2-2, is GAGVSQSPSNKVTEKGKDVELRCDPISGHTALYWYRQSLGQGLEFLIYFQGNSAPDKSGLPSDRFSAERTGGSVSTLTIQRTQQEDSAVYLCASRTTGNGELFFGEGSRLTVL.

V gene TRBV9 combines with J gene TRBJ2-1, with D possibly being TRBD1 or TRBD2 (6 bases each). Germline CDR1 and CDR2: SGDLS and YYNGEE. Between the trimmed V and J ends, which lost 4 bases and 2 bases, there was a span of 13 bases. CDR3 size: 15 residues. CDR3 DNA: TGTGCCAGCAGCCCTCGAGGGGGGACCTACAATGAGCAGTTCTTC. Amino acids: CASSPRGGTYNEQFF. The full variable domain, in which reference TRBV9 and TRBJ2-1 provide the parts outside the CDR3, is DSGVTQTPKHLITATGQRVTLRCSPRSGDLSVYWYQQSLDQGLQFLIQYYNGEERAKGNILERFSAQQFPDLHSELNLSSLELGDSALYFCASSPRGGTYNEQFFGPGTRLTVL.

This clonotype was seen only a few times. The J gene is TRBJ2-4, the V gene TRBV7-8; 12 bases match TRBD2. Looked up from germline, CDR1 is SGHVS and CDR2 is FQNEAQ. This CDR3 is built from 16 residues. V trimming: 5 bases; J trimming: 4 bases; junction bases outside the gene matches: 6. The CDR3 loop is CASSPPSGGVKNIQYF. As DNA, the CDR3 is TGTGCCAGCAGCCCACCTAGCGGGGGGGTAAAAAACATTCAGTACTTC.

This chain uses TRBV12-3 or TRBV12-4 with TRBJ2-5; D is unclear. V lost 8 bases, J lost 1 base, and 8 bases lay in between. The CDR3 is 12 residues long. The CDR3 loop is CASGRLQETQYF. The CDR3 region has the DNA TGTGCCAGCGGACGGCTCCAAGAGACCCAGTACTTC.